The entry below describes one T cell receptor (beta chain). Its target is not known. The entry originates in a study of monozygotic twins with inflammatory bowel disease. It was 3,500 to 4,000 ng of total RNA that each TCR library used. The authors made each sample's cDNA in eight separate reactions. TCRdb re-called the 5' RACE reads, yielding one record per CDR3 amino acid sequence without DNA. The sample is made up of 160,000 or so distinct CDR3 sequences, and the top ten hold about 2.4% of it. Germline V gene data show CDR1 as SGHVS and CDR2 as FQNEAQ. CDR3 length: 15 amino acids. Findings and caveats of the study: IBD patients exhibited fewer clonotypes shared with other individuals than healthy twins, particularly with disease activity.

This chain links TRBV7-8 with TRBJ1-1; with no DNA, the TCRdb D assignment of TRBD1 cannot be verified. Sequencing input: blood. This clonotype was sampled from a human donor with ulcerative colitis or Crohn's disease, or a healthy co-twin of an affected twin (not recorded which). The CDR3 is CASSSITGPHTEAFF. Variable domain in full (rest from reference TRBV7-8 and TRBJ1-1): GAGVSQSPRYKVAKRGQDVALRCDPISGHVSLFWYQQALGQGPEFLTYFQNEAQLDKSGLPSDRFFAERPEGSVSTLKIQRTQQEDSAVYLCASSSITGPHTEAFFGQGTRLTVV.